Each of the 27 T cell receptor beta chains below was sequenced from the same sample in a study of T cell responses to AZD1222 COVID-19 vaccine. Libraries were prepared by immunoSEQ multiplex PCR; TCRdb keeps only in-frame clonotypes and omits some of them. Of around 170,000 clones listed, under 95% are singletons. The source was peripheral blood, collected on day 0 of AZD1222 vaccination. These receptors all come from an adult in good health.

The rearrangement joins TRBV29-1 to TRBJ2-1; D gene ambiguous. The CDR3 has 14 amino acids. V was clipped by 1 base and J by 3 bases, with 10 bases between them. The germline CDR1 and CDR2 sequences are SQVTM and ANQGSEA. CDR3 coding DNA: TGCAGCGTTGAAGGGACGCTTAGCTACAATGAGCAGTTCTTC. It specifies CSVEGTLSYNEQFF.

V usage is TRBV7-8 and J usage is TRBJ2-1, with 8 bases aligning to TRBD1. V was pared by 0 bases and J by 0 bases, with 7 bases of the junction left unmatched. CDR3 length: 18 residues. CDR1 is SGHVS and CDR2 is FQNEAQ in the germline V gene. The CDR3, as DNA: TGTGCCAGCAGCTTAGCGGTCCCGGGACAGGCCTCCTACAATGAGCAGTTCTTC. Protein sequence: CASSLAVPGQASYNEQFF.

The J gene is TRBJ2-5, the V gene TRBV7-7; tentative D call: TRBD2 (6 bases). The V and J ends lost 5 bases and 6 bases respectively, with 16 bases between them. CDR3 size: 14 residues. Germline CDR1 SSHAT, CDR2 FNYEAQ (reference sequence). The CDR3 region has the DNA TGTGCCAGCAGCCCCGACAAGGGAGGACAGACCCAGTACTTC. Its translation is CASSPDKGGQTQYF. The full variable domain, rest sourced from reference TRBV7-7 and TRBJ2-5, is GAGVSQSPRYKVTKRGQDVTLRCDPISSHATLYWYQQALGQGPEFLTYFNYEAQPDKSGLPSDRFSAERPEGSISTLTIQRTEQRDSAMYRCASSPDKGGQTQYFGPGTRLLVL.

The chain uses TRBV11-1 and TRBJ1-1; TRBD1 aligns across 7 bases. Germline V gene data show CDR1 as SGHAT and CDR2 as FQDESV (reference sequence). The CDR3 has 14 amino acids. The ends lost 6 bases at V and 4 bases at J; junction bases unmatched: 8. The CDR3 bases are TGTGCCAGCAGAGCTGGACAGGAGGGCACTGAAGCTTTCTTT. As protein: CASRAGQEGTEAFF.

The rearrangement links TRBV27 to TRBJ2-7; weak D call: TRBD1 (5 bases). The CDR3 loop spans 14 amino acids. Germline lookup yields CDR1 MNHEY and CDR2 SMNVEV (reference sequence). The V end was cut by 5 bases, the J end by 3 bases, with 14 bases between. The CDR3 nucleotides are TGTGCCAGCAGTCCCCGACAGAGAAACTACGAGCAGTACTTC. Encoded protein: CASSPRQRNYEQYF.

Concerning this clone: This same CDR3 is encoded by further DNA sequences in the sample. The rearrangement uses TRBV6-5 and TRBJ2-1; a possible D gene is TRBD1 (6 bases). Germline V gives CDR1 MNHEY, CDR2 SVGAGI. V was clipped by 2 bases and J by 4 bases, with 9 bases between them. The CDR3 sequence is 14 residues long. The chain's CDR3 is CASSYGQGYNEQFF. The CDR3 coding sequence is TGTGCCAGCAGTTACGGCCAGGGGTACAATGAGCAGTTCTTC.

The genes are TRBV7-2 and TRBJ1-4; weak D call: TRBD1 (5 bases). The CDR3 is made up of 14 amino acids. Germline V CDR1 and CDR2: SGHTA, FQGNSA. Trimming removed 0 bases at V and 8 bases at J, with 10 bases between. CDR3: CASSLAQGGEKLFF. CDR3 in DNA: TGTGCCAGCAGCTTAGCCCAGGGCGGCGAAAAACTGTTTTTT.

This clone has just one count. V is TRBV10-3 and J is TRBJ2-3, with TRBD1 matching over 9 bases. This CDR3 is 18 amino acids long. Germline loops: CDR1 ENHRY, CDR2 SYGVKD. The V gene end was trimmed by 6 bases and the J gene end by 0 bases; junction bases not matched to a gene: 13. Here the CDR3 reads CAIRGRTGEESSTDTQYF. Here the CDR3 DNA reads TGTGCCATCAGGGGGCGGACAGGGGAAGAGTCAAGCACAGATACGCAGTATTTT.

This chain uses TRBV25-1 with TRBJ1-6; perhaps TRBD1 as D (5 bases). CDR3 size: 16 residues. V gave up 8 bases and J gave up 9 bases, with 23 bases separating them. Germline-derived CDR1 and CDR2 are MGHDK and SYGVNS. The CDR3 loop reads CASANGAAFFGSPLHF. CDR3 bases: TGTGCCAGCGCGAATGGGGCAGCCTTTTTTGGTTCACCCCTCCACTTT.

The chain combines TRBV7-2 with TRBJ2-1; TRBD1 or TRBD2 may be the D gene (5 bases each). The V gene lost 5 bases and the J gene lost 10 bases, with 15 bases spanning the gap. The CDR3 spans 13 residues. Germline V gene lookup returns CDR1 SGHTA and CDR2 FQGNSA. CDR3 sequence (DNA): TGTGCCAGCAGCCGTCCGGGGCCCGGGGAGCAGTTCTTC. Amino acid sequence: CASSRPGPGEQFF.

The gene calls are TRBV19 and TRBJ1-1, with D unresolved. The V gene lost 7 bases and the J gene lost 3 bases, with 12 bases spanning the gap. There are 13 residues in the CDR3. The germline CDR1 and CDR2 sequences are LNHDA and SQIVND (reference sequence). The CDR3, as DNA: TGTGCCAGTAATTACAGACGGGACACTGAAGCTTTCTTT. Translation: CASNYRRDTEAFF.

The CDR3 reads CASSGLDTQYF. The CDR3 DNA is TGTGCCAGCAGTGGGCTAGATACGCAGTATTTT. V usage is TRBV2 and J usage is TRBJ2-3, with D uncertain. This CDR3 is built from 11 residues. Germline V gene lookup returns CDR1 SNHLY and CDR2 FYNNEI. Trimming removed 4 bases from V and 5 bases from J, with 4 bases in between. The whole variable domain, filled in from reference TRBV2 and TRBJ2-3, reads EPEVTQTPSHQVTQMGQEVILRCVPISNHLYFYWYRQILGQKVEFLVSFYNNEISEKSEIFDDQFSVERPDGSNFTLKIRSTKLEDSAMYFCASSGLDTQYFGPGTRLTVL.

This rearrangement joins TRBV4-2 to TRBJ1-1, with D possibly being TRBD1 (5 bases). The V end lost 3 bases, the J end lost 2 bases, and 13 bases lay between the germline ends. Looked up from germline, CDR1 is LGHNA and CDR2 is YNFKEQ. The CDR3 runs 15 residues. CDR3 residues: CASSQIGTANTEAFF. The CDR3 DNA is TGTGCCAGCAGCCAGATTGGGACGGCAAACACTGAAGCTTTCTTT.

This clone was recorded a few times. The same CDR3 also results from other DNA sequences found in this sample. The CDR3 DNA follows: TGTGCCAGCAGCTTGGCCGGGCCAGATACGCAGTATTTT. Translating gives CASSLAGPDTQYF. This chain links TRBV5-4 with TRBJ2-3; D is ambiguous. V was trimmed by 0 bases and J by 4 bases, leaving 6 bases between them. CDR1 SGHNT and CDR2 YYREEE come from the germline V gene (reference sequence). CDR3 size: 13 residues. The full variable domain, completed using reference TRBV5-4 and TRBJ2-3, is ETGVTQSPTHLIKTRGQQVTLRCSSQSGHNTVSWYQQALGQGPQFIFQYYREEENGRGNFPPRFSGLQFPNYSSELNVNALELDDSALYLCASSLAGPDTQYFGPGTRLTVL.

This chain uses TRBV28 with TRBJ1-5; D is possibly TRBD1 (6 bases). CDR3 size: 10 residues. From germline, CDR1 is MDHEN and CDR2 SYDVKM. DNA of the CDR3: TGTAGTCAGGGGTATCAGCCCCAGCATTTT. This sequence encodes CSQGYQPQHF.

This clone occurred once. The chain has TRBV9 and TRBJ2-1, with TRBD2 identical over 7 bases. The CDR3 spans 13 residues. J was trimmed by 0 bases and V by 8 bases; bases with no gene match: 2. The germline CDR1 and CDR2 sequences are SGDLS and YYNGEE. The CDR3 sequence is CASSSGSYNEQFF. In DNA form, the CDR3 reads TGTGCCAGTTCTAGCGGCTCCTACAATGAGCAGTTCTTC.

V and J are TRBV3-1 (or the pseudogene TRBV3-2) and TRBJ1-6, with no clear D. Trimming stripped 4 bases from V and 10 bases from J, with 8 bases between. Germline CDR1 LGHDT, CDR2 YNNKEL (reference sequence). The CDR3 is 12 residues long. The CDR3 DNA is TGTGCCAGCAGCCCCGAAGGGTCACCCCTCCACTTT. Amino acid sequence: CASSPEGSPLHF.

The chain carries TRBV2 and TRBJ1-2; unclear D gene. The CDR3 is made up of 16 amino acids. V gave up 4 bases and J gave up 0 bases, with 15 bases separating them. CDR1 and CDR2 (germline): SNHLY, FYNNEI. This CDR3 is CASSGSDGRSNYGYTF. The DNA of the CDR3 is TGTGCCAGCAGTGGAAGCGACGGCAGATCTAACTATGGCTACACCTTC.

The CDR3 DNA sequence: TGTGCCAGCTCACACGAACTACAGACTATGAACACTGAAGCTTTCTTT. Translating it yields CASSHELQTMNTEAFF. J is TRBJ1-1 and V is TRBV18; D not resolved. Looked up from germline, CDR1 is KGHSH and CDR2 is LQKENI. The V end was cut by 4 bases, the J end by 0 bases, with 15 bases between. This CDR3 has 16 amino acids.

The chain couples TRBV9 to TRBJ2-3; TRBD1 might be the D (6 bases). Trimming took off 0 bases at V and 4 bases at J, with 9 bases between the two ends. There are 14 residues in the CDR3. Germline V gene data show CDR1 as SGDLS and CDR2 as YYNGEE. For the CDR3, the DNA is TGTGCCAGCAGCGTAGGGACAGCGGCAGATACGCAGTATTTT. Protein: CASSVGTAADTQYF.

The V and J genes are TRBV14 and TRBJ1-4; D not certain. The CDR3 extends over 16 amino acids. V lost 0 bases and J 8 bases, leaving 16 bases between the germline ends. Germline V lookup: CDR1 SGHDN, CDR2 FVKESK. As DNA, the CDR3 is TGTGCCAGCAGCCAAGATTCGACGGGTTGGAGGGAAAAACTGTTTTTT. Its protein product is CASSQDSTGWREKLFF.

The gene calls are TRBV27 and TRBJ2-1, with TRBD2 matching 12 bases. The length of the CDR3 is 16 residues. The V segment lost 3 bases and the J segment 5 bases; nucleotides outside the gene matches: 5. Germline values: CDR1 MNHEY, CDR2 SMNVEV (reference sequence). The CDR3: CASSFLAGGPDNEQFF. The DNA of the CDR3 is TGTGCCAGCAGTTTCCTAGCGGGGGGGCCAGACAATGAGCAGTTCTTC.

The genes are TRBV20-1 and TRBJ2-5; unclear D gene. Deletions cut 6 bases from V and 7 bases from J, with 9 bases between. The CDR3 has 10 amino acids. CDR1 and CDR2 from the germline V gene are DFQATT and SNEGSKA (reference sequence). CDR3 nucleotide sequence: TGCAGTGCCATGGAGAGGACCCAGTACTTC. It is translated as CSAMERTQYF.

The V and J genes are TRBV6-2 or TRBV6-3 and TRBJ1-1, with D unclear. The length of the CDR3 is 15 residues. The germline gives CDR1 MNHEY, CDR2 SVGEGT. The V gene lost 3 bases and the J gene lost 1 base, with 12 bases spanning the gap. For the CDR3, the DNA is TGTGCCAGCAGTTATAAAGGGTTTCGGAACACTGAAGCTTTCTTT. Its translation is CASSYKGFRNTEAFF.

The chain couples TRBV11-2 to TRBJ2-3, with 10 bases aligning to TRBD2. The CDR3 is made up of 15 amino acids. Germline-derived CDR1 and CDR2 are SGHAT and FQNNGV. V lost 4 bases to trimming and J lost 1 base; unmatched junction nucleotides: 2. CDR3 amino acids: CASSSTSGGTDTQYF. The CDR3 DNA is TGTGCCAGCAGCTCTACTAGCGGGGGCACAGATACGCAGTATTTT. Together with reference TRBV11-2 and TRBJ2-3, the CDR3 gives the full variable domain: EAGVAQSPRYKIIEKRQSVAFWCNPISGHATLYWYQQILGQGPKLLIQFQNNGVVDDSQLPKDRFSAERLKGVDSTLKIQPAKLEDSAVYLCASSSTSGGTDTQYFGPGTRLTVL.

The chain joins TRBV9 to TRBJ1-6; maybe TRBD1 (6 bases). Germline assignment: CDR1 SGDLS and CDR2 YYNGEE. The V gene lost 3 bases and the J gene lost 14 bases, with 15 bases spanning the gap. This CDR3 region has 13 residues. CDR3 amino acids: CASSESRGSTLHF. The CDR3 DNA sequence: TGTGCCAGCAGCGAGAGCAGGGGTTCTACCCTCCACTTT. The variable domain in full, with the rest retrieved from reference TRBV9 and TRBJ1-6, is DSGVTQTPKHLITATGQRVTLRCSPRSGDLSVYWYQQSLDQGLQFLIQYYNGEERAKGNILERFSAQQFPDLHSELNLSSLELGDSALYFCASSESRGSTLHFGNGTRLTVT.

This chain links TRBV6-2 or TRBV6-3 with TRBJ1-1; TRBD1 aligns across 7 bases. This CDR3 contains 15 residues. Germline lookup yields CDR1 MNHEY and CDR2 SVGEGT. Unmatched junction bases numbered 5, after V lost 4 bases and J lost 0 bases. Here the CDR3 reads CASSSGQAMNTEAFF. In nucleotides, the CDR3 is TGTGCCAGCAGTTCCGGACAGGCCATGAACACTGAAGCTTTCTTT.